The clone carrying this T cell receptor (beta chain) was seen only a few times. The data were obtained in a study of blood T cell repertoires in COVID-19. Methods used by the authors: Reference gene primer amplification yielded estimated nucleated cell counts. Produced via immunoSEQ multiplex PCR; TCRdb's table is partial and in-frame only. The V and J calls and clone size are taken from that table; D and trimming were inferred from the DNA. The table includes tens of thousands of clones, 90% detected once. The CDR3 sequence is 17 residues long. The V gene end was trimmed by 0 bases and the J gene end by 6 bases; junction bases not matched to a gene: 12. Germline assignment: CDR1 MNHEY and CDR2 SMNVEV (reference sequence).

The TCR sequence derives from a man aged 50 to 60 with acute or convalescent COVID-19. Sequencing was performed on peripheral blood. This chain links TRBV27 with TRBJ2-7, with 9 nucleotides matching TRBD1. The CDR3 nucleotides read TGTGCCAGCAGTTTATCACCCCGGACAGGGGCATCAATCGAGCAGTACTTC. This translates into CASSLSPRTGASIEQYF.